This T cell receptor (beta chain) was sequenced in a study of blood T cells in healthy people across ages. Points from the study as a whole: Older age went with lower TCR beta diversity per million T cells, in a roughly linear way. From one million sequenced T cells, diversity estimates were lower bounds.

V lost 7 bases and J 0 bases, leaving 16 bases between the germline ends. Germline V CDR1 and CDR2: MDHEN, SYDVKM. This CDR3 comprises 16 residues. Primed by a sample-barcoded 5' primer and a J-beta primer mix, a second PCR proceeded for 7 to 11 cycles. The study obtained at least 2.5 million CDR3-containing paired-end reads from every sample. TCRdb reanalysed the 5' RACE reads using MiXCR and keeps one entry per CDR3 protein. The sample consists of some 920,000 distinct CDR3 sequences, approximately 50% of them appearing once. About this clonotype: Its antigen is as yet unknown.

This TCR was recovered from a woman in her fifties or sixties in good health. V gene TRBV28 combines with J gene TRBJ2-4; TRBD1 is a possible D gene (6 bases). Sequencing was done on a sample of blood. The DNA for the CDR3 is TGTGCCAGCACACCAGGGGACGTTTCAGCCAAAAACATTCAGTACTTC. Its translation: CASTPGDVSAKNIQYF.